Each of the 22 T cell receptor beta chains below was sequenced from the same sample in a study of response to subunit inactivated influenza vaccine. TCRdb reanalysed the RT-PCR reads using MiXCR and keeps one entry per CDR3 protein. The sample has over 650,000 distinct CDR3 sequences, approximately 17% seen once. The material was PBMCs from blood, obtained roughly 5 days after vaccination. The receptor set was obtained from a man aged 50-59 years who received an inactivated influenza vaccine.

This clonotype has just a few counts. The CDR3 is CASSVDPQTTFSYNEQFF. In nucleotides, the CDR3 is TGTGCCAGCAGCGTAGACCCTCAGACTACCTTCTCCTACAATGAGCAGTTCTTC. V is TRBV9 and J is TRBJ2-1; weak D call: TRBD2 (5 bases). Trimming removed 0 bases from V and 0 bases from J, with 16 bases in between. The CDR3 spans 18 residues. Germline V gene lookup returns CDR1 SGDLS and CDR2 YYNGEE.

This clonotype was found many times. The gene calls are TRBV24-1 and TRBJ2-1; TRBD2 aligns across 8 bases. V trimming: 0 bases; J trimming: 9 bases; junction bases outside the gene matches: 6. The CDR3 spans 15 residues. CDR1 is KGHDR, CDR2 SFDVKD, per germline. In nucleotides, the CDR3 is TGTGCCACCAGTGATTTGGATAGCGGGATTTCTGAGCAGTTCTTC. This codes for CATSDLDSGISEQFF.

CDR3 amino acids: CASSPASARSTGELFF. In DNA, the CDR3 is TGTGCCAGCTCACCTGCCTCAGCGCGGAGCACCGGGGAGCTGTTTTTT. V is TRBV18 and J is TRBJ2-2; no definite D call. V was trimmed by 3 bases and J by 4 bases, leaving 15 bases between them. Germline CDR1 and CDR2: KGHSH and LQKENI. CDR3 length: 16 residues.

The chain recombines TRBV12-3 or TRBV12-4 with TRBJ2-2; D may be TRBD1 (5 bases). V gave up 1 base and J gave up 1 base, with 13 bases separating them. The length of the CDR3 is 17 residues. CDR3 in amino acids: CASSLDLVRVNTGELFF. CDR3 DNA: TGTGCCAGCAGTTTAGATCTAGTCAGGGTGAACACCGGGGAGCTGTTTTTT.

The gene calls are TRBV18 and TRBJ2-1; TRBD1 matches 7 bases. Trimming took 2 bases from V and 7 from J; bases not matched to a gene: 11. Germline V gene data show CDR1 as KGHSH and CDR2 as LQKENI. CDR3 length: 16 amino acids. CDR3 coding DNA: TGTGCCAGCTCACCATTAATAACAGGGGCAAGGAATGAGCAGTTCTTC. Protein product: CASSPLITGARNEQFF.

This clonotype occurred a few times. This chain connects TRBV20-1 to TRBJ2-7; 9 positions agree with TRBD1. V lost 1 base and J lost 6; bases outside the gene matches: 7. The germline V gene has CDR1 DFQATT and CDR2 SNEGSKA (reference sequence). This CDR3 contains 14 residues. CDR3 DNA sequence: TGCAGTGCTAGAGGGGGACAGGGAATGGTCGAGCAGTACTTC. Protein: CSARGGQGMVEQYF.

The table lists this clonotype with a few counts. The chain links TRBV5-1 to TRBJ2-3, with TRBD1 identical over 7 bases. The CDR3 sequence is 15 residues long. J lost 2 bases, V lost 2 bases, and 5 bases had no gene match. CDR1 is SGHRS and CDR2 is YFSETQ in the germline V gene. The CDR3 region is CASSFRDSDTDTQYF. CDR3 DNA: TGCGCCAGCAGCTTCCGGGACAGCGACACAGATACGCAGTATTTT.

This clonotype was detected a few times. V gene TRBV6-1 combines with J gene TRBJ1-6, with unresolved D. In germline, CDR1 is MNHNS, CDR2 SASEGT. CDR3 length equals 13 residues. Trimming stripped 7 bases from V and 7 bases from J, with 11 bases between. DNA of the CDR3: TGTGCCAGCACTCAGATGGGAAATTCACCCCTCCACTTT. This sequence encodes CASTQMGNSPLHF.

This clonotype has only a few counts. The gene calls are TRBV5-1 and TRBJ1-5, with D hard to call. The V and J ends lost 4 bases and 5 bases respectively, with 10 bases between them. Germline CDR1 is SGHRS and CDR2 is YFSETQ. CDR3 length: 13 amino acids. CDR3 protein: CASSQNPDQPQHF. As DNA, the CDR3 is TGCGCCAGCAGCCAAAATCCTGATCAGCCCCAGCATTTT. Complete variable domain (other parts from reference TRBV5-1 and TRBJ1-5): KAGVTQTPRYLIKTRGQQVTLSCSPISGHRSVSWYQQTPGQGLQFLFEYFSETQRNKGNFPGRFSGRQFSNSRSEMNVSTLELGDSALYLCASSQNPDQPQHFGDGTRLSIL.

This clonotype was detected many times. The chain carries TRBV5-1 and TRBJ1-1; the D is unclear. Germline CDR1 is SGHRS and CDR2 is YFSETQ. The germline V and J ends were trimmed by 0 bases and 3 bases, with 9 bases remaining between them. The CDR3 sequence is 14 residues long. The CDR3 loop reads CASSLGGRDTEAFF. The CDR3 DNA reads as TGCGCCAGCAGCTTGGGAGGGAGGGACACTGAAGCTTTCTTT. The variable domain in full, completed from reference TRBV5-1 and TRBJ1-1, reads KAGVTQTPRYLIKTRGQQVTLSCSPISGHRSVSWYQQTPGQGLQFLFEYFSETQRNKGNFPGRFSGRQFSNSRSEMNVSTLELGDSALYLCASSLGGRDTEAFFGQGTRLTVV.

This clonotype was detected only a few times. This chain's CDR3 is CASSQPLDRGNSPLHF. Here the CDR3 DNA reads TGTGCCAGCAGCCAACCATTGGACAGGGGTAATTCACCCCTCCACTTT. V is TRBV7-2 and J is TRBJ1-6, with 9 bases that match TRBD1. This CDR3 has 16 amino acids. Germline CDR1 is SGHTA and CDR2 is FQGNSA. V gave up 5 bases and J gave up 6 bases; unmatched junction bases: 8.

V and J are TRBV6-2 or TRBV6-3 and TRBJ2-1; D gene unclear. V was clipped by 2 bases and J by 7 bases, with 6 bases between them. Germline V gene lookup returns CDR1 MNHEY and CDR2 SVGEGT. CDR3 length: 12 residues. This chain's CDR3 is CASSYATNEQFF. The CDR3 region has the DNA TGTGCCAGCAGTTACGCGACTAATGAGCAGTTCTTC.

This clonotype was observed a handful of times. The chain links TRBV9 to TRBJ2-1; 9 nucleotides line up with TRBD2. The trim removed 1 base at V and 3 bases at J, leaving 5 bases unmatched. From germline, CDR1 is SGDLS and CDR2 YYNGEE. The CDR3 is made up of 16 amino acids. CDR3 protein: CASSVKPSGIYNEQFF. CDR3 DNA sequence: TGTGCCAGCAGCGTAAAACCTAGCGGGATCTACAATGAGCAGTTCTTC.

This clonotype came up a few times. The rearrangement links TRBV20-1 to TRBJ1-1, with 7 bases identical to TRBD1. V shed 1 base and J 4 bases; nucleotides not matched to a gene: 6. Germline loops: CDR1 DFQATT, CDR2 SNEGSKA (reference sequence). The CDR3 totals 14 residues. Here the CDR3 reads CSARVDRASTEAFF. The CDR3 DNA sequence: TGCAGTGCTAGAGTCGACAGGGCGAGCACTGAAGCTTTCTTT.

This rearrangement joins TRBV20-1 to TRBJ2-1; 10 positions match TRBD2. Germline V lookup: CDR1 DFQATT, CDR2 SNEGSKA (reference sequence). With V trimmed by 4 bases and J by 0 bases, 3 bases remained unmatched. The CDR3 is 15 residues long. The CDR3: CSATSGSSSYNEQFF. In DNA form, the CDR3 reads TGCAGTGCTACTAGCGGGAGCAGCTCCTACAATGAGCAGTTCTTC.

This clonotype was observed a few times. DNA of the CDR3: TGTGCCAGCAGTTTTCGGCAGGGAAGTCAAGAGACCCAGTACTTC. Translation gives CASSFRQGSQETQYF. The J gene is TRBJ2-5, the V gene TRBV12-3 or TRBV12-4, with TRBD1 as a possible D gene (5 bases). The CDR3 contains 15 residues. V lost 3 bases to trimming and J lost 2 bases, with 13 bases between them.

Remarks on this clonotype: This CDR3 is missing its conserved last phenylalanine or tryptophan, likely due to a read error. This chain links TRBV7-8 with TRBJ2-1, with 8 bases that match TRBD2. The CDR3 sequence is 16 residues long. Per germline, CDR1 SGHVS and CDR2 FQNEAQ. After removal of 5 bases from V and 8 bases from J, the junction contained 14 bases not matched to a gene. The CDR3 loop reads CASSPGRGGDFYEQFL. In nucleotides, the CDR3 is TGTGCCAGCAGCCCCGGGAGGGGGGGCGATTTTTATGAGCAGTTCTTA.

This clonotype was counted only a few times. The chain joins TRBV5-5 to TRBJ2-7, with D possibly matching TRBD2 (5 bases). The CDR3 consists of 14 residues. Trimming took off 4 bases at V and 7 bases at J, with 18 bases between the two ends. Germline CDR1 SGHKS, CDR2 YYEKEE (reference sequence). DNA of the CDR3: TGTGCCAGCAGCCGGGGAGCGGAGACGTGGGAGCAGTACTTC. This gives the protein CASSRGAETWEQYF.

CDR3 DNA sequence: TGCGCCAGCAGCCAAGACGGACAGCTGTACAATGAGCAGTTCTTC. Translation gives CASSQDGQLYNEQFF. The chain has TRBV4-3 and TRBJ2-1; D possibly corresponds to TRBD1 (6 bases). With 0 bases removed from V and 4 bases from J, the gap between germline ends came to 10 bases. Germline loops: CDR1 LGHNA, CDR2 YSLEER. CDR3 size: 15 residues.

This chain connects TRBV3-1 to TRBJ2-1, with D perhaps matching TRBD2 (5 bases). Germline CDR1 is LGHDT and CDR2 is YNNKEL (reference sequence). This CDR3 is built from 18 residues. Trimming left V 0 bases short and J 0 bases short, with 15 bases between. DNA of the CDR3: TGTGCCAGCAGCCAAGATGGGCGGGCCCAGAGCTCCTACAATGAGCAGTTCTTC. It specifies CASSQDGRAQSSYNEQFF.

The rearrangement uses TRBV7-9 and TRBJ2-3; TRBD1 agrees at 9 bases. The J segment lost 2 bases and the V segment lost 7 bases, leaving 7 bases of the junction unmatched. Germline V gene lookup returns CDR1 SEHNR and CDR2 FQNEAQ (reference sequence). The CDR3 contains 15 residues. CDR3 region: CASTLDRGHTDTQYF. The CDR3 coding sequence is TGTGCCAGCACCCTGGACAGGGGTCACACAGATACGCAGTATTTT.

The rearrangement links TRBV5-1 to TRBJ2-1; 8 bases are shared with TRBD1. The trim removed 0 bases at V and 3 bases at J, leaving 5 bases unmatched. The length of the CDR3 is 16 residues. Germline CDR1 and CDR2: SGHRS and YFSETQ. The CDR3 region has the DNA TGCGCCAGCAGCTTGGTTGTGACAGGGGACTACAATGAGCAGTTCTTC. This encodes CASSLVVTGDYNEQFF.